Below, 32 T cell receptor beta chains from the same sample are listed, as sequenced in a study of T-cell reconstitution after alpha-beta-depleted transplantation in children. TCRbeta library construction was performed incorporating unique molecular identifiers. Via MiXCR, TCRdb re-called the PCR reads, giving one row per CDR3 protein. Among a few hundred thousand distinct CDR3 sequences, 10% were seen once, and the ten largest hold roughly 2.5%. The input for sequencing was PBMCs from the stem cell graft donor, taken from the stem cell graft. The receptors stem from a human donor who donated a stem cell graft to a child with acute lymphoblastic leukemia.

This clonotype was observed many times. The V call is TRBV2, the J call TRBJ1-5, with D uncertain. CDR3 size: 14 residues. Trimming took off 8 bases at V and 3 bases at J, with 14 bases between the two ends. Germline CDR1 and CDR2: SNHLY and FYNNEI. CDR3 bases: TGTGCCAGCTGGGTGGGAGGCGTCAATCAGCCCCAGCATTTT. It encodes CASWVGGVNQPQHF.

This clonotype has ten or more counts. The chain has TRBV24-1 and TRBJ1-1; D is uncertain. The V gene's germline CDR1 is KGHDR and CDR2 SFDVKD. The CDR3 extends over 12 amino acids. The V end was cut by 8 bases, the J end by 2 bases, with 8 bases between. The CDR3 nucleotides read TGTGCCACCACAGGTCCTAACACTGAAGCTTTCTTT. Translated: CATTGPNTEAFF.

This clonotype came up many times. The chain recombines TRBV29-1 with TRBJ2-3; 10 positions agree with TRBD2. V dropped 6 bases and J dropped 2; count of bases not matched to a gene: 5. The CDR3 has 14 residues. CDR1 SQVTM and CDR2 ANQGSEA come from the germline V gene. CDR3 nucleotides: TGCAGCGTGGGTGGGACTAGCGACACAGATACGCAGTATTTT. This translates into CSVGGTSDTDTQYF.

V is TRBV7-2 and J is TRBJ2-6; TRBD1 aligns across 7 bases. The V segment lost 1 base and the J segment 15 bases; nucleotides outside the gene matches: 12. The CDR3 consists of 15 residues. The germline gives CDR1 SGHTA, CDR2 FQGNSA. CDR3 region: CASSLVDRVGYDLTF. The CDR3 region has the DNA TGTGCCAGCAGCTTAGTCGACAGGGTGGGCTACGACCTGACTTTC.

V usage is TRBV2 and J usage is TRBJ2-3, with 7 bases matching TRBD2. This CDR3 region has 16 residues. CDR1 SNHLY and CDR2 FYNNEI come from the germline V gene. V lost 8 bases, J lost 0 bases, and 11 bases stayed unmatched. This chain's CDR3 is CASGTSLAFSTDTQYF. Written as DNA, the CDR3 is TGTGCCAGCGGCACCTCACTAGCGTTTAGCACAGATACGCAGTATTTT.

The chain joins TRBV5-1 to TRBJ1-1; D unresolved. V was shortened by 2 bases and J by 4 bases, with 12 bases between the two germline ends. Germline values: CDR1 SGHRS, CDR2 YFSETQ. The CDR3 is made up of 14 amino acids. In DNA form, the CDR3 reads TGCGCCAGCAGCTTTTCGGGTTTGGGCACTGAAGCTTTCTTT. Translating it yields CASSFSGLGTEAFF. The whole variable domain, remainder taken from reference TRBV5-1 and TRBJ1-1, is KAGVTQTPRYLIKTRGQQVTLSCSPISGHRSVSWYQQTPGQGLQFLFEYFSETQRNKGNFPGRFSGRQFSNSRSEMNVSTLELGDSALYLCASSFSGLGTEAFFGQGTRLTVV.

Only a few counts were recorded for this clonotype. This rearrangement joins TRBV7-9 to TRBJ2-7; D uncertain. The V gene lost 5 bases and the J gene lost 2 bases, with 13 bases spanning the gap. The CDR3 sequence is 14 residues long. Germline V gene sequence: CDR1 SEHNR, CDR2 FQNEAQ (reference sequence). The CDR3 DNA is TGTGCCAGCAGCCTCACCGAAGGGCCCTACGAGCAGTACTTC. Its translation: CASSLTEGPYEQYF.

The chain recombines TRBV24-1 with TRBJ2-1; the match to TRBD2 covers 7 bases. Germline V CDR1 and CDR2: KGHDR, SFDVKD. V was clipped by 4 bases and J by 7 bases; unmatched bases: 6. This CDR3 spans 14 amino acids. CDR3 residues: CATSDLGEGNEQFF. In DNA form, the CDR3 reads TGTGCCACCAGTGACTTGGGGGAGGGGAATGAGCAGTTCTTC.

The rearrangement links TRBV19 to TRBJ2-1; 9 bases align to TRBD2. The V and J ends lost 5 bases and 5 bases, in that order; junction bases with no gene match: 7. Germline V gene lookup returns CDR1 LNHDA and CDR2 SQIVND (reference sequence). This CDR3 has 15 residues. The CDR3 nucleotides are TGTGCCAGTAGTGAGGTGGCTAGCGGGAACAATGAGCAGTTCTTC. The encoded protein is CASSEVASGNNEQFF.

The rearrangement joins TRBV2 to TRBJ2-3; no clear D gene. Trimming took 6 bases from V and 4 from J, leaving 17 bases between them. The CDR3 spans 15 residues. CDR1 is SNHLY, CDR2 FYNNEI, per germline. The CDR3: CASSAGASGADTQYF. The CDR3 DNA follows: TGTGCCAGCAGCGCCGGAGCGTCGGGCGCAGATACGCAGTATTTT.

This clonotype was recorded at least ten times. The rearrangement uses TRBV6-1 and TRBJ2-3; 7 nucleotides agree with TRBD1. Germline values: CDR1 MNHNS, CDR2 SASEGT. Trimming cost V 4 bases and J 3 bases; bases outside gene matches: 4. The CDR3 spans 14 residues. CDR3 sequence (DNA): TGTGCCAGCAGTGGGGGACAGACAACAGATACGCAGTATTTT. Amino acid sequence: CASSGGQTTDTQYF.

The chain employs TRBV19 and TRBJ1-5; TRBD1 is a possible D gene (6 bases). Trimming stripped 4 bases from V and 0 bases from J, with 13 bases between. This CDR3 contains 16 residues. Germline V gene data show CDR1 as LNHDA and CDR2 as SQIVND (reference sequence). CDR3 region: CASSTGTPYSNQPQHF. The CDR3 DNA is TGTGCCAGTAGTACTGGGACACCTTATAGCAATCAGCCCCAGCATTTT.

J is TRBJ2-2 and V is TRBV28; the D is unclear. Per germline, CDR1 MDHEN and CDR2 SYDVKM. The CDR3 runs 14 residues. V was clipped by 5 bases and J by 5 bases, with 12 bases between them. CDR3 sequence reads: CASSGMGQTGELFF. Written as DNA, the CDR3 is TGTGCCAGCAGTGGTATGGGCCAGACCGGGGAGCTGTTTTTT.

There are a few counts of this clonotype. The rearrangement links TRBV5-1 to TRBJ2-1, with 10 positions matching TRBD2. The germline V gene has CDR1 SGHRS and CDR2 YFSETQ. CDR3 size: 21 residues. V shed 2 bases and J 4 bases; nucleotides not matched to a gene: 21. As DNA, the CDR3 is TGCGCCAGCAGCTTAGTTACTCTAGCGGGAGTATTCCCGTCTGGGTACAATGAGCAGTTCTTC. Translating it yields CASSLVTLAGVFPSGYNEQFF.

This clonotype has ten or more counts. The rearrangement joins TRBV11-3 to TRBJ2-7; tentatively, D is TRBD1 or TRBD2 (5 bases each). Looked up from germline, CDR1 is SGHNT and CDR2 is YENEEA. This CDR3 comprises 15 residues. Trimming shortened V by 1 base and J by 1 base, and 11 bases separated the two germline ends. CDR3: CASSLVKGPSYEQYF. The CDR3 region has the DNA TGTGCCAGCAGCTTAGTAAAGGGACCTTCCTACGAGCAGTACTTC.

This clonotype showed up just a few times. For the CDR3, the DNA is TGCGCCAGCAGCTGTCTGGAACTCAGGGAGAACACTGAAGCTTTCTTT. Residues: CASSCLELRENTEAFF. The genes are TRBV4-1 and TRBJ1-1; TRBD1 might be the D (5 bases). CDR1 and CDR2 from the germline V gene are MGHRA and YSYEKL. V shed 5 bases and J shed 1 base, with 17 bases lying between them. This CDR3 is 16 amino acids long.

The CDR3 region is CASSRPGTSPNTGELFF. The CDR3 region has the DNA TGCGCCAGCAGTCGTCCCGGGACATCCCCGAACACCGGGGAGCTGTTTTTT. This chain uses TRBV5-1 with TRBJ2-2, with TRBD1 as a possible D gene (6 bases). The CDR3 is 17 amino acids. The germline V and J ends were trimmed by 5 bases and 0 bases, with 17 bases remaining between them. Looked up from germline, CDR1 is SGHRS and CDR2 is YFSETQ.

The table lists this clonotype with many counts. V usage is TRBV29-1 and J usage is TRBJ1-1, with TRBD1 as a possible D gene (5 bases). Germline-derived CDR1 and CDR2 are SQVTM and ANQGSEA. CDR3 size: 14 residues. Trimming took off 0 bases at V and 5 bases at J, with 13 bases between the two ends. The CDR3 coding sequence is TGCAGCGTTGAAGATCGCGGCAGGGATACTGAAGCTTTCTTT. Its translation is CSVEDRGRDTEAFF.

This clonotype has a count of ten or more. The J gene is TRBJ2-7, the V gene TRBV20-1, with unresolved D. Looked up from germline, CDR1 is DFQATT and CDR2 is SNEGSKA (reference sequence). The V and J ends lost 3 bases and 3 bases respectively, with 6 bases between them. This CDR3 has 11 residues. CDR3 sequence: CSARDGYEQYF. The CDR3 region has the DNA TGCAGTGCTAGGGACGGCTACGAGCAGTACTTC.

V and J are TRBV29-1 and TRBJ2-7; D gene ambiguous. The ends were cut back, 2 bases at V and 0 bases at J, with 8 bases in the middle. The CDR3 contains 13 residues. CDR1 is SQVTM, CDR2 ANQGSEA, per germline. As DNA, the CDR3 is TGCAGCGTTGAACGGCTTAGCTCCTACGAGCAGTACTTC. This gives the protein CSVERLSSYEQYF.

The genes are TRBV7-9 and TRBJ1-1; D is possibly TRBD1 (5 bases). The CDR3 sequence is 12 residues long. V was cut by 0 bases and J by 10 bases, with 9 bases left in between. Germline-derived CDR1 and CDR2 are SEHNR and FQNEAQ (reference sequence). CDR3 residues: CASSLATAGAFF. CDR3 DNA sequence: TGTGCCAGCAGCTTAGCGACAGCCGGAGCTTTCTTT.

This clonotype was observed a few times. The V call is TRBV19, the J call TRBJ2-5; D is perhaps TRBD2 (5 bases). V dropped 5 bases and J dropped 0 bases, with 7 bases sitting between them. CDR1 is LNHDA, CDR2 SQIVND, per germline (reference sequence). CDR3 size: 13 residues. The CDR3 loop reads CASSWEYQETQYF. The CDR3 DNA follows: TGTGCCAGTAGTTGGGAGTACCAAGAGACCCAGTACTTC. Drawing the rest from reference TRBV19 and TRBJ2-5, the complete variable domain is DGGITQSPKYLFRKEGQNVTLSCEQNLNHDAMYWYRQDPGQGLRLIYYSQIVNDFQKGDIAEGYSVSREKKESFPLTVTSAQKNPTAFYLCASSWEYQETQYFGPGTRLLVL.

This clonotype appeared a few times. V gene TRBV10-3 combines with J gene TRBJ2-2, with no clear D. Looked up from germline, CDR1 is ENHRY and CDR2 is SYGVKD. V was cut by 2 bases and J by 6 bases, with 7 bases left in between. The CDR3 loop spans 13 amino acids. The CDR3 sequence: CAISELGSGELFF. The DNA for the CDR3 is TGTGCCATCAGTGAGCTGGGATCCGGGGAGCTGTTTTTT.

This clonotype was detected ten times or more. The chain joins TRBV5-1 to TRBJ1-6; 10 bases are a match to TRBD1. The CDR3 has 14 amino acids. Germline V lookup: CDR1 SGHRS, CDR2 YFSETQ. V was pared by 7 bases and J by 8 bases, with 6 bases of the junction left unmatched. CDR3 in DNA: TGCGCCAGCGGACCGGGACAGGGGTATTCACCCCTCCACTTT. It is translated as CASGPGQGYSPLHF.

V usage is TRBV7-2 and J usage is TRBJ2-7; 10 bases fit TRBD2. The J segment lost 6 bases and the V segment lost 0 bases, leaving 5 bases of the junction unmatched. The CDR3 has 15 residues. CDR1 and CDR2 from the germline V gene are SGHTA and FQGNSA. This CDR3 reads CASSLALAGGTEQYF. CDR3 sequence (DNA): TGTGCCAGCAGCTTAGCTTTAGCGGGAGGTACCGAGCAGTACTTC. Based on the CDR3 plus reference TRBV7-2 and TRBJ2-7, the full variable domain is GAGVSQSPSNKVTEKGKDVELRCDPISGHTALYWYRQSLGQGLEFLIYFQGNSAPDKSGLPSDRFSAERTGGSVSTLTIQRTQQEDSAVYLCASSLALAGGTEQYFGPGTRLTVT.

The chain employs TRBV24-1 and TRBJ2-7; possibly TRBD2 for D (6 bases). CDR3 length: 13 amino acids. The germline V gene encodes CDR1 KGHDR and CDR2 SFDVKD. The ends were cut back, 7 bases at V and 2 bases at J, with 11 bases in the middle. In DNA, the CDR3 is TGTGCCACCAGCGGAGCGGGCGCCTACGAGCAGTACTTC. Protein sequence: CATSGAGAYEQYF.

The gene calls are TRBV6-1 and TRBJ1-2, with D tentatively TRBD1 (5 bases). Trimming shortened V by 8 bases and J by 3 bases, and 7 bases separated the two germline ends. The germline V gene has CDR1 MNHNS and CDR2 SASEGT. The CDR3 has 11 amino acids. CDR3 region: CASSGDYGYTF. DNA for the CDR3: TGTGCCAGCTCGGGGGACTATGGCTACACCTTC.

This clonotype showed up just a few times. V gene TRBV7-9 combines with J gene TRBJ2-4; no clear D gene. Per germline, CDR1 SEHNR and CDR2 FQNEAQ (reference sequence). This CDR3 comprises 16 residues. The V gene lost 4 bases and the J gene lost 0 bases, with 13 bases spanning the gap. The CDR3 DNA sequence: TGTGCCAGCAGCTCAGGAGCTGCTGAAGCCAAAAACATTCAGTACTTC. Amino acids: CASSSGAAEAKNIQYF.

The chain carries TRBV12-3 or TRBV12-4 and TRBJ2-5, with 7 bases aligning to TRBD1. CDR3 length equals 14 residues. V shed 3 bases and J 1 base; nucleotides not matched to a gene: 2. The CDR3 protein is CASSFHRGQETQYF. CDR3 coding DNA: TGTGCCAGCAGTTTTCACAGGGGCCAAGAGACCCAGTACTTC.

The sample holds many counts of this clonotype. This rearrangement joins TRBV5-1 to TRBJ2-3, with D unresolved. The length of the CDR3 is 14 residues. The germline CDR1 and CDR2 sequences are SGHRS and YFSETQ. Trimming removed 0 bases at V and 5 bases at J, with 10 bases between. This CDR3 is CASSLALGGDTQYF. The CDR3 nucleotides read TGCGCCAGCAGCTTGGCCCTTGGTGGAGATACGCAGTATTTT.

The J gene is TRBJ2-7, the V gene TRBV5-1; 10 positions agree with TRBD2. This CDR3 spans 17 amino acids. Unmatched junction bases numbered 12, after V lost 1 base and J lost 5 bases. Germline V gene sequence: CDR1 SGHRS, CDR2 YFSETQ. The DNA of the CDR3 is TGCGCCAGCAGCTTGCCTCTAGCGGGAGCCCACATAGACGAGCAGTACTTC. This sequence encodes CASSLPLAGAHIDEQYF.

Only a few counts were recorded for this clonotype. In DNA form, the CDR3 reads TGTGCCAGCACCCAACAGGGGGGGAATGAAAAACTGTTTTTT. Amino acid sequence: CASTQQGGNEKLFF. The chain couples TRBV7-2 to TRBJ1-4, with 8 bases identical to TRBD1. The CDR3 consists of 14 residues. The trim removed 7 bases at V and 5 bases at J, leaving 6 bases unmatched. CDR1 is SGHTA and CDR2 is FQGNSA in the germline V gene.